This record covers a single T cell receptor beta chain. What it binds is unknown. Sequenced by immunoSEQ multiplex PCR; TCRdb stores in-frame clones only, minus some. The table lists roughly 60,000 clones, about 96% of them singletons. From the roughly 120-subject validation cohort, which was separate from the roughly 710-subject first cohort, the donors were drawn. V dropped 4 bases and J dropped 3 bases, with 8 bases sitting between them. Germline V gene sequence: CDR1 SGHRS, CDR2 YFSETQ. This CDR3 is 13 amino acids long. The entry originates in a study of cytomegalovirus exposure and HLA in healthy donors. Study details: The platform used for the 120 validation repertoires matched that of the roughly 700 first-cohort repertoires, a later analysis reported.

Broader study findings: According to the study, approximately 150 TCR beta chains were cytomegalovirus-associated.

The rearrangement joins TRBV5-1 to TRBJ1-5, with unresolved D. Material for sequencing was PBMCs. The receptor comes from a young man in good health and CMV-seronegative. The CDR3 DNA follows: TGCGCCAGCAGCGTCATCCCCAATCAGCCCCAGCATTTT. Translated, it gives CASSVIPNQPQHF. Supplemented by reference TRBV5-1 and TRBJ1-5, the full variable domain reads KAGVTQTPRYLIKTRGQQVTLSCSPISGHRSVSWYQQTPGQGLQFLFEYFSETQRNKGNFPGRFSGRQFSNSRSEMNVSTLELGDSALYLCASSVIPNQPQHFGDGTRLSIL.